This TCR beta chain originates from a study of patients and donors after allogeneic stem cell transplantation. Germline CDR1 reads GTSNPN; CDR2 reads SVGIG (reference sequence). The CDR3 length is 14 residues. Trimming left V 4 bases short and J 2 bases short, with 14 bases between. TCRdb redid the calling of the RT-PCR reads with MiXCR, one entry per CDR3 protein. The sample holds 150,000 to 250,000 distinct CDR3 sequences, roughly two fifths seen once. This clonotype has a handful of counts. This TCR came from a human donor who was either an allogeneic HSCT recipient or a stem cell or donor lymphocyte infusion donor (not recorded which). It is not recorded whose cells these are; they may come from a transplant donor. The sample was blood, either unsorted or a sorted T cell fraction (not recorded which). This sequence joins TRBV30 and TRBJ1-1; possibly TRBD1 for D (6 bases). The CDR3: CAWKLETGNTEAFF. DNA for the CDR3: TGTGCCTGGAAACTTGAGACAGGTAACACTGAAGCTTTCTTT.